This T cell receptor (beta chain) comes out of a study of blood T cell repertoires in COVID-19. Germline-derived CDR1 and CDR2 are SNHLY and FYNNEI. The CDR3 runs 11 residues. V was trimmed by 8 bases and J by 4 bases, leaving 9 bases between them. TCRdb keeps only in-frame clones here, not all; method: immunoSEQ multiplex PCR. The sample contains 88,000 or so clones, approximately 87% of which appear only once. J is TRBJ2-7 and V is TRBV2; weak D call: TRBD2 (5 bases). The TCR sequence derives from a human donor in a cohort sampled during active COVID-19. The specimen was peripheral blood. The CDR3 region is CASGPGYEQYF. CDR3 bases: TGTGCCAGCGGCCCGGGGTACGAGCAGTACTTC.